These 25 T cell receptor beta chains share one sample of origin, sequenced in a study of blood T cell repertoires in COVID-19. Produced via immunoSEQ multiplex PCR; TCRdb's table is partial and in-frame only. The data hold some 150,000 clones, with around 79% observed a single time. The source material was peripheral blood. These receptor sequences come from a man aged 80 or over with acute or convalescent COVID-19.

The V call is TRBV6-5, the J call TRBJ1-6; D may be TRBD1 (6 bases). The germline V gene encodes CDR1 MNHEY and CDR2 SVGAGI. The CDR3 sequence is 15 residues long. Trimming removed 6 bases from V and 3 bases from J, with 12 bases in between. CDR3 coding DNA: TGTGCCAGCAGCACACAGGGAATCTATAATTCACCCCTCCACTTT. Amino acid sequence: CASSTQGIYNSPLHF.

In this sample, this clone turned up a few times. The genes are TRBV15 and TRBJ1-5; D might be TRBD1 (6 bases). Germline values: CDR1 LNHNV, CDR2 YYDKDF (reference sequence). The CDR3 consists of 18 residues. V gave up 0 bases and J gave up 2 bases, with 17 bases separating them. This CDR3 is CATSRDPGDRGGNQPQHF. CDR3 nucleotide sequence: TGTGCCACCAGCAGAGATCCAGGGGATAGGGGCGGCAATCAGCCCCAGCATTTT.

This clone was seen a few times. The chain is built from TRBV28 and TRBJ1-4; 9 nucleotides line up with TRBD1. Germline CDR1 and CDR2: MDHEN and SYDVKM. V was clipped by 4 bases and J by 8 bases; unmatched bases: 5. CDR3 length equals 14 residues. The CDR3, as DNA: TGTGCCAGCAGTTCTGGACAGGGGCAGGAAAAACTGTTTTTT. The encoded protein is CASSSGQGQEKLFF.

This chain links TRBV7-8 with TRBJ2-3, with D unclear. The ends were cut back, 8 bases at V and 2 bases at J, with 5 bases in the middle. Per the germline V gene, CDR1 is SGHVS and CDR2 is FQNEAQ. This CDR3 has 11 amino acids. The chain's CDR3 is CASLATDTQYF. The CDR3, as DNA: TGTGCCAGCTTGGCCACAGATACGCAGTATTTT.

V gene TRBV18 combines with J gene TRBJ1-1; D remains unclear. Trimming pared 0 bases from V and 1 base from J, leaving 9 bases between. The CDR3 totals 15 residues. Germline V gene lookup returns CDR1 KGHSH and CDR2 LQKENI. This CDR3 is CASSPPSAPNTEAFF. The CDR3 DNA follows: TGTGCCAGCTCACCACCGAGCGCCCCGAACACTGAAGCTTTCTTT.

The chain couples TRBV9 to TRBJ2-1, with TRBD2 matching over 10 bases. Germline values: CDR1 SGDLS, CDR2 YYNGEE. The CDR3 contains 15 residues. The J segment lost 2 bases and the V segment lost 3 bases, leaving 2 bases of the junction unmatched. Here the CDR3 reads CASSALAGAYNEQFF. For the CDR3, the DNA is TGTGCCAGCAGCGCGCTAGCGGGGGCCTACAATGAGCAGTTCTTC.

This clone was detected a few times. V usage is TRBV6-6 and J usage is TRBJ1-5; D might be TRBD1 (5 bases). CDR1 and CDR2 (germline): MNHNY, SVGAGI (reference sequence). This CDR3 spans 15 amino acids. The ends were cut back, 3 bases at V and 2 bases at J, with 11 bases in the middle. CDR3 residues: CASSYSSGRNQPQHF. In nucleotides, the CDR3 is TGTGCCAGCAGTTATTCTTCAGGGCGCAATCAGCCCCAGCATTTT.

The chain links TRBV11-2 to TRBJ1-3; D gene unclear. The CDR3 consists of 16 residues. CDR1 and CDR2 (germline): SGHAT, FQNNGV. Trimming stripped 0 bases from V and 0 bases from J, with 9 bases between. CDR3 sequence reads: CASSLEGKSSGNTIYF. The CDR3 DNA sequence: TGTGCCAGCAGCTTAGAGGGCAAGAGCTCTGGAAACACCATATATTTT.

This clone occurred once. This chain links TRBV7-8 with TRBJ2-5, with 10 positions matching TRBD1. Losses at the gene ends were 5 bases for V and 4 bases for J; bases not matched to a gene: 7. The V gene's germline CDR1 is SGHVS and CDR2 FQNEAQ. The CDR3 is made up of 15 amino acids. CDR3 bases: TGTGCCAGCAGCCAGGACAGGGGGGTCCCAGAGACCCAGTACTTC. Encoded protein: CASSQDRGVPETQYF.

The chain is built from TRBV19 and TRBJ1-3; 7 bases match TRBD1. V trimming: 0 bases; J trimming: 0 bases; junction bases outside the gene matches: 5. The germline V gene has CDR1 LNHDA and CDR2 SQIVND (reference sequence). This CDR3 is built from 17 residues. Here the CDR3 DNA reads TGTGCCAGTAGTATAGAGTCAGGGGGAAGCTCTGGAAACACCATATATTTT. Translated: CASSIESGGSSGNTIYF. Filled out from reference TRBV19 and TRBJ1-3, the complete variable domain reads DGGITQSPKYLFRKEGQNVTLSCEQNLNHDAMYWYRQDPGQGLRLIYYSQIVNDFQKGDIAEGYSVSREKKESFPLTVTSAQKNPTAFYLCASSIESGGSSGNTIYFGEGSWLTVV.

The genes are TRBV10-3 and TRBJ2-6, with D possibly being TRBD1 (7 bases). Trimming pared 4 bases from V and 0 bases from J, leaving 13 bases between. The CDR3 runs to 17 residues. The germline V gene has CDR1 ENHRY and CDR2 SYGVKD. The CDR3 here is CAISVYRGGSGANVLTF. The CDR3, as DNA: TGTGCCATCAGTGTCTACAGGGGAGGCTCTGGGGCCAACGTCCTGACTTTC.

This clone was detected a few times. The chain uses TRBV5-1 and TRBJ2-1, with a possible D match to TRBD2 (5 bases). Germline CDR1 reads SGHRS; CDR2 reads YFSETQ. The CDR3 totals 15 residues. V lost 0 bases and J 4 bases, leaving 11 bases between the germline ends. The CDR3 DNA follows: TGCGCCAGCAGCTTGGAAGCGGCGACATACAATGAGCAGTTCTTC. Encoded protein: CASSLEAATYNEQFF.

This clone appeared a single time. V and J are TRBV7-9 and TRBJ2-7; 10 bases line up with TRBD1. Losses at the gene ends were 8 bases for V and 6 bases for J; bases not matched to a gene: 13. The germline CDR1 and CDR2 sequences are SEHNR and FQNEAQ (reference sequence). CDR3 size: 15 residues. The CDR3 DNA follows: TGTGCCAGCGGCCCCCCGGGACAGGGGCTCCGCGAGCAGTACTTC. Its protein is CASGPPGQGLREQYF.

The genes are TRBV15 and TRBJ1-6; D is unclear. Germline values: CDR1 LNHNV, CDR2 YYDKDF (reference sequence). V was pared by 0 bases and J by 7 bases, with 4 bases between. This CDR3 region has 13 residues. The chain's CDR3 is CATSRDSNSPLHF. DNA of the CDR3: TGTGCCACCAGCAGAGATTCAAATTCACCCCTCCACTTT.

J is TRBJ2-2 and V is TRBV19; D possibly corresponds to TRBD1 (7 bases). Germline V CDR1 and CDR2: LNHDA, SQIVND (reference sequence). The CDR3 extends over 13 amino acids. Between the trimmed V and J ends, which lost 11 bases and 0 bases, there was a span of 10 bases. CDR3 nucleotides: TGTGCCGGAGGGACAGCGAACACCGGGGAGCTGTTTTTT. Protein product: CAGGTANTGELFF. Full variable domain (remainder filled in from reference TRBV19 and TRBJ2-2): DGGITQSPKYLFRKEGQNVTLSCEQNLNHDAMYWYRQDPGQGLRLIYYSQIVNDFQKGDIAEGYSVSREKKESFPLTVTSAQKNPTAFYLCAGGTANTGELFFGEGSRLTVL.

The gene calls are TRBV19 and TRBJ1-2; D might be TRBD1 (6 bases). The CDR3 loop spans 15 amino acids. V gave up 4 bases and J gave up 3 bases, with 15 bases separating them. CDR1 and CDR2 from the germline V gene are LNHDA and SQIVND (reference sequence). CDR3 in amino acids: CASSRGGPVDYGYTF. For the CDR3, the DNA is TGTGCCAGTAGTAGGGGGGGCCCAGTGGACTATGGCTACACCTTC.

This sequence joins TRBV19 and TRBJ2-5; D is unclear. Germline CDR1 and CDR2: LNHDA and SQIVND (reference sequence). Between the trimmed V and J ends, which lost 7 bases and 3 bases, there was a span of 15 bases. The CDR3 spans 14 residues. The CDR3 nucleotides read TGTGCCAGTATAACCGGTAGAACCGAAGAGACCCAGTACTTC. Protein: CASITGRTEETQYF.

V and J are TRBV27 and TRBJ2-3, with D possibly matching TRBD2 (5 bases). CDR1 is MNHEY and CDR2 is SMNVEV in the germline V gene (reference sequence). The CDR3 totals 13 residues. The CDR3 nucleotides are TGTGTATCCCGACTAACTAGCACAGATACGCAGTATTTT. It specifies CVSRLTSTDTQYF.

This clone appeared once. This chain links TRBV12-3 or TRBV12-4 with TRBJ1-5; D perhaps matches TRBD1 (6 bases). This CDR3 has 13 amino acids. The V end was cut by 3 bases, the J end by 6 bases, with 9 bases between. The CDR3 protein is CASSFGGPQPQHF. The CDR3 region has the DNA TGTGCCAGCAGTTTCGGGGGGCCTCAGCCCCAGCATTTT.

The rearrangement uses TRBV20-1 and TRBJ2-5; a weak D match, TRBD1 (5 bases). The ends were cut back, 8 bases at V and 5 bases at J, with 12 bases in the middle. The germline gives CDR1 DFQATT, CDR2 SNEGSKA (reference sequence). The CDR3 runs 11 residues. The CDR3 coding sequence is TGCAGTTGGACATTAGTGGAGACCCAGTACTTC. It translates to CSWTLVETQYF.

The chain has TRBV7-6 and TRBJ2-2; 10 nucleotides agree with TRBD2. Germline V CDR1 and CDR2: SGHVS, FNYEAQ. V lost 2 bases to trimming and J lost 7 bases; unmatched junction nucleotides: 1. The CDR3 has 14 residues. The CDR3 loop reads CASSLIAGGGELFF. The DNA of the CDR3 is TGTGCCAGCAGCTTAATAGCGGGGGGCGGGGAGCTGTTTTTT.

V and J are TRBV27 and TRBJ2-7; perhaps TRBD1 as D (6 bases). The germline V gene encodes CDR1 MNHEY and CDR2 SMNVEV (reference sequence). CDR3 length equals 14 residues. V was clipped by 7 bases and J by 7 bases, with 20 bases between them. CDR3 sequence reads: CASNPGTRPREQYF. The CDR3, as DNA: TGTGCCAGCAACCCCGGGACAAGGCCGCGAGAGCAGTACTTC.

The CDR3 here is CSVEKKSGPPYGYTF. The CDR3 coding sequence is TGCAGCGTTGAAAAAAAGTCAGGCCCGCCTTATGGCTACACCTTC. The chain uses TRBV29-1 and TRBJ1-2, with D unclear. The CDR3 is 15 residues long. The V gene's germline CDR1 is SQVTM and CDR2 ANQGSEA. Trimming took 2 bases from V and 5 from J, leaving 18 bases between them. Combining the CDR3 with reference TRBV29-1 and TRBJ1-2 gives the whole variable domain SAVISQKPSRDICQRGTSLTIQCQVDSQVTMMFWYRQQPGQSLTLIATANQGSEATYESGFVIDKFPISRPNLTFSTLTVSNMSPEDSSIYLCSVEKKSGPPYGYTFGSGTRLTVV.

The chain uses TRBV7-9 and TRBJ1-5, with D perhaps TRBD1 (5 bases). Trimming shortened V by 4 bases and J by 3 bases, and 13 bases separated the two germline ends. Germline CDR1 and CDR2: SEHNR and FQNEAQ (reference sequence). There are 15 residues in the CDR3. For the CDR3, the DNA is TGTGCCAGCAGCTCACAGGCTCTGGACAATCAGCCCCAGCATTTT. Its translation: CASSSQALDNQPQHF. The entire variable domain, with the rest obtained from reference TRBV7-9 and TRBJ1-5, is as follows: DTGVSQNPRHKITKRGQNVTFRCDPISEHNRLYWYRQTLGQGPEFLTYFQNEAQLEKSRLLSDRFSAERPKGSFSTLEIQRTEQGDSAMYLCASSSQALDNQPQHFGDGTRLSIL.

The chain joins TRBV7-2 to TRBJ1-2; maybe TRBD1 (6 bases). The CDR3 sequence is 14 residues long. CDR1 SGHTA and CDR2 FQGNSA come from the germline V gene. The V end was cut by 1 base, the J end by 5 bases, with 11 bases between. CDR3 sequence (DNA): TGTGCCAGCAGCTTAGACAGGGCGAGGTATGGCTACACCTTC. Its protein product is CASSLDRARYGYTF.